This T cell receptor (beta chain) came from a study of shared clonotypes between healthy human individuals. In the naive CD8 group, cells lacked CD45RO and were positively selected for CCR7, so terminally differentiated effector memory CD45RA+ cells were left out. The CDR3 has 13 residues. The germline gives CDR1 LNHDA, CDR2 SQIVND (reference sequence). The V end lost 2 bases, the J end lost 8 bases, and 12 bases lay between the germline ends. Profiling relied on immunoSEQ multiplex PCR, and the TCRdb table lists in-frame clones only, not all of them. In the table there are some 630,000 clones, around 96% of which are singletons.

This TCR was sampled from a woman under 40 in good health. Sequencing was performed on naive CD8+ T cells sorted from blood. The chain couples TRBV19 to TRBJ1-2; perhaps TRBD1 as D (5 bases). CDR3 amino acids: CASSIQGAKGYTF. Written as DNA, the CDR3 is TGTGCCAGTAGTATACAGGGAGCAAAGGGCTACACCTTC.